The 18 T cell receptor beta chains below all came from one sample that was sequenced in a study of beta chain features in type 1 diabetes listed by TCRdb under 2018. Broader findings and caveats from the paper: A moderate but significant shortening of TCRB CDR3 length was observed in type 1 diabetes patients in all four CD4+ subsets.

The antigens these receptors bind are not known. Library construction relied on the immunoSEQ multiplex PCR assay. The High Capacity cDNA Reverse Transcription Kit was used to reverse transcribe all of the isolated RNA, meaning that expressed TCRB transcripts were what got sequenced. TCRdb holds this immuneACCESS table with in-frame rearrangements only. Some clones are missing; in checked studies, unresolved V genes explain under half, and the rest has no known cause. Counted in this sample were some 370,000 clones; over 8.5% of them appeared once. The top ten clonotypes cover about 0.6% of the sample. The sequencing sample was made of central memory CD4+ T cells from blood. Receptor source: a man aged 30 to 39 with type 1 diabetes.

Details on this clone: Germline and junction disagree at one end, which may indicate a read error. The genes are TRBV4-1 and TRBJ1-2, with TRBD1 matching over 7 bases. This CDR3 has 14 residues. The germline CDR1 and CDR2 sequences are MGHRA and YSYEKL. This CDR3 is CASSPRQGNYGYTF. For the CDR3, the DNA is TGTGCCAGCAGCCCGCGACAGGGTAACTATGGCTACACCTTC.

At least ten counts were recorded for this clone. The J gene is TRBJ2-2, the V gene TRBV11-2; the D is unclear. Trimming shortened V by 2 bases and J by 7 bases, and 8 bases separated the two germline ends. Germline CDR1 reads SGHAT; CDR2 reads FQNNGV. This CDR3 spans 13 amino acids. The CDR3 loop is CASSLSFGGELFF. Here the CDR3 DNA reads TGTGCCAGCAGCTTATCGTTTGGCGGGGAGCTGTTTTTT.

The rearrangement joins TRBV7-9 to TRBJ2-2; D is unresolved. The CDR3 is 15 amino acids. CDR1 SEHNR and CDR2 FQNEAQ come from the germline V gene (reference sequence). Trimming left V 6 bases short and J 7 bases short, with 18 bases between. The CDR3 nucleotides read TGTGCCAGCAGACATCCGTCCGTGGAAGGCGGGGAGCTGTTTTTT. As protein: CASRHPSVEGGELFF.

The chain couples TRBV9 to TRBJ2-2, with D perhaps matching TRBD1 (6 bases). CDR1 SGDLS and CDR2 YYNGEE come from the germline V gene. The V and J ends lost 4 bases and 0 bases respectively, with 10 bases between them. This CDR3 has 15 residues. The chain's CDR3 is CASSPDSSNTGELFF. CDR3 bases: TGTGCCAGCAGCCCGGACAGTTCGAACACCGGGGAGCTGTTTTTT.

This clone was detected a few times. In DNA form, the CDR3 reads TGTGCCAGCAGCCCGGGAGCTGCAACTAATGAAAAACTGTTTTTT. It codes for CASSPGAATNEKLFF. The chain employs TRBV7-9 and TRBJ1-4; no definite D call. V dropped 5 bases and J dropped 0 bases, with 10 bases sitting between them. The CDR3 contains 15 residues. Germline CDR1 reads SEHNR; CDR2 reads FQNEAQ (reference sequence).

CDR3 sequence reads: CAWRVTANTEAFF. In DNA, the CDR3 is TGTGCCTGGAGGGTAACGGCGAACACTGAAGCTTTCTTT. The chain carries TRBV30 and TRBJ1-1; D is uncertain. The CDR3 is made up of 13 amino acids. Germline V lookup: CDR1 GTSNPN, CDR2 SVGIG (reference sequence). Trimming removed 3 bases from V and 1 base from J, with 9 bases in between. The full variable domain, with the rest looked up from reference TRBV30 and TRBJ1-1, is SQTIHQWPATLVQPVGSPLSLECTVEGTSNPNLYWYRQAAGRGLQLLFYSVGIGQISSEVPQNLSASRPQDRQFILSSKKLLLSDSGFYLCAWRVTANTEAFFGQGTRLTVV.

This clone has just one count. The V call is TRBV7-8, the J call TRBJ1-1; tentative D call: TRBD1 (6 bases). CDR3 length: 14 residues. The V end lost 4 bases, the J end lost 1 base, and 10 bases lay between the germline ends. CDR1 is SGHVS and CDR2 is FQNEAQ in the germline V gene. The CDR3 bases are TGTGCCAGCAGCTCAAGGACAGCGAACACTGAAGCTTTCTTT. This translates into CASSSRTANTEAFF.

CDR3 in amino acids: CASSRGSRQPQHF. Written as DNA, the CDR3 is TGTGCCAGCAGCCGGGGGTCCCGTCAGCCCCAGCATTTT. The J gene is TRBJ1-5, the V gene TRBV7-2, with a weak D call TRBD1 (5 bases). Trimming removed 5 bases at V and 6 bases at J, with 11 bases between. The CDR3 contains 13 residues. Germline V lookup: CDR1 SGHTA, CDR2 FQGNSA.

The chain combines TRBV19 with TRBJ2-7; weak D call: TRBD1 (5 bases). CDR1 and CDR2 from the germline V gene are LNHDA and SQIVND (reference sequence). The CDR3 covers 13 residues. The V gene lost 5 bases and the J gene lost 2 bases, with 10 bases spanning the gap. In nucleotides, the CDR3 is TGTGCCAGTAGTGTCGACAGTGCCTACGAGCAGTACTTC. This encodes CASSVDSAYEQYF.

V is TRBV7-8 and J is TRBJ2-3; D is unclear. The germline V and J ends were trimmed by 5 bases and 7 bases, with 19 bases remaining between them. Germline CDR1 and CDR2: SGHVS and FQNEAQ. The CDR3 totals 15 residues. CDR3 nucleotides: TGTGCCAGCAGCCCCCGGGCCATGCCTAGGAATACGCAGTATTTT. Protein sequence: CASSPRAMPRNTQYF.

The chain employs TRBV6-5 and TRBJ2-7; TRBD1 matches 7 bases. The CDR3 runs to 16 residues. The V gene end was trimmed by 2 bases and the J gene end by 1 base; junction bases not matched to a gene: 8. Per germline, CDR1 MNHEY and CDR2 SVGAGI. The CDR3 sequence is CASSYGLRGPSYEQYF. The DNA for the CDR3 is TGTGCCAGCAGTTACGGTTTAAGGGGGCCTTCCTACGAGCAGTACTTC.

This clone was observed a handful of times. V and J are TRBV11-3 and TRBJ2-1; D ambiguous. The CDR3 is made up of 14 amino acids. Between the trimmed V and J ends, which lost 1 base and 9 bases, there was a span of 13 bases. Germline-derived CDR1 and CDR2 are SGHNT and YENEEA. As DNA, the CDR3 is TGTGCCAGCAGCTTAGGTCTGGGCAATGGTGAGCAGTTCTTC. It translates to CASSLGLGNGEQFF. The variable domain in full, with the rest retrieved from reference TRBV11-3 and TRBJ2-1, is EAGVVQSPRYKIIEKKQPVAFWCNPISGHNTLYWYLQNLGQGPELLIRYENEEAVDDSQLPKDRFSAERLKGVDSTLKIQPAELGDSAVYLCASSLGLGNGEQFFGPGTRLTVL.

V is TRBV9 and J is TRBJ1-5; possible D gene TRBD1, 5 bases. The CDR3 loop spans 14 amino acids. Trimming stripped 3 bases from V and 6 bases from J, with 13 bases between. Germline CDR1 is SGDLS and CDR2 is YYNGEE. The DNA for the CDR3 is TGTGCCAGCAGCGCGGGGGGGGGTACTCAGCCCCAGCATTTT. This sequence encodes CASSAGGGTQPQHF.

This clone appeared a few times. This rearrangement joins TRBV29-1 to TRBJ1-2; 9 positions agree with TRBD1. Trimming cost V 7 bases and J 6 bases; bases outside gene matches: 6. The length of the CDR3 is 12 residues. From germline, CDR1 is SQVTM and CDR2 ANQGSEA. CDR3 sequence (DNA): TGCAGCGCGGACAGGGGAGGGGATGGCTACACCTTC. Protein: CSADRGGDGYTF.

The sample holds a few counts of this clone. The chain has TRBV4-2 and TRBJ2-7; D assignment may be TRBD1 or TRBD2 (5 bases each). Germline V gene data show CDR1 as LGHNA and CDR2 as YNFKEQ. The V end was cut by 4 bases, the J end by 2 bases, with 18 bases between. The CDR3 has 16 amino acids. CDR3 sequence (DNA): TGTGCCAGCAGCCCGGGACCGCCGAGGGCAACCTACGAGCAGTACTTC. This codes for CASSPGPPRATYEQYF.

There are many counts of this clone. The chain combines TRBV7-9 with TRBJ1-4, with a tentative D call TRBD1 (6 bases). The V and J ends lost 4 bases and 3 bases respectively, with 9 bases between them. The germline V gene encodes CDR1 SEHNR and CDR2 FQNEAQ (reference sequence). The CDR3 runs to 14 residues. The CDR3 DNA reads TGTGCCAGCAGCTCAGGGGACCCTAATGAAAAACTGTTTTTT. This codes for CASSSGDPNEKLFF.

The CDR3 DNA sequence: TGCGCCAGCAGCTTAGGGGGGACGGCTCGTGAAAAACTGTTTTTT. Residues: CASSLGGTAREKLFF. The chain employs TRBV5-1 and TRBJ1-4; D perhaps matches TRBD1 (6 bases). The CDR3 covers 15 residues. Germline assignment: CDR1 SGHRS and CDR2 YFSETQ. The V end lost 2 bases, the J end lost 7 bases, and 15 bases lay between the germline ends.

The chain employs TRBV5-1 and TRBJ2-7, with D tentatively TRBD1 or TRBD2 (6 bases each). V lost 4 bases to trimming and J lost 7 bases, with 15 bases between them. The V gene's germline CDR1 is SGHRS and CDR2 YFSETQ. The CDR3 covers 13 residues. The CDR3 protein is CASSPGDLSEQYF. The CDR3 region has the DNA TGCGCCAGCAGCCCAGGGGACTTGAGTGAGCAGTACTTC.